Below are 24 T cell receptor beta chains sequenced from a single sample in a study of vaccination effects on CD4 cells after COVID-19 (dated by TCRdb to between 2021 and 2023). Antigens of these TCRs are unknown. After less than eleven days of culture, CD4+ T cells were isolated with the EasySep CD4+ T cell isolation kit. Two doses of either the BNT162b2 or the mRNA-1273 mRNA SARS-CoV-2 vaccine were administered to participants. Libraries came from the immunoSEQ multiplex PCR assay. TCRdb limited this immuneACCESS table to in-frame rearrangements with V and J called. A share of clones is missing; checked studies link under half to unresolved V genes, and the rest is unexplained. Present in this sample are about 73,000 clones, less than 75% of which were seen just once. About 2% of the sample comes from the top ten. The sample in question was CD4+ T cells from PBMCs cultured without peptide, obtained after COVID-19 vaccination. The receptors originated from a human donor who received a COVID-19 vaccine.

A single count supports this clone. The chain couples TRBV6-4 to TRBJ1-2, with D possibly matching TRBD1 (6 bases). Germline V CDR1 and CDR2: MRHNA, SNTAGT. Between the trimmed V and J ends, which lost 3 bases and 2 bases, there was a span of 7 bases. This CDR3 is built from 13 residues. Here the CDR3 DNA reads TGTGCCAGCAGTGAGGGACACAACTATGGCTACACCTTC. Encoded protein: CASSEGHNYGYTF.

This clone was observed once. The DNA of the CDR3 is TGTGCCAGCAGCCGGAACACCGGGGAGCTGTTTTTT. The encoded protein is CASSRNTGELFF. The V call is TRBV11-3, the J call TRBJ2-2; no firm D call. Trimming cost V 5 bases and J 1 base, with 2 bases left between them. Germline assignment: CDR1 SGHNT and CDR2 YENEEA. The CDR3 consists of 12 residues.

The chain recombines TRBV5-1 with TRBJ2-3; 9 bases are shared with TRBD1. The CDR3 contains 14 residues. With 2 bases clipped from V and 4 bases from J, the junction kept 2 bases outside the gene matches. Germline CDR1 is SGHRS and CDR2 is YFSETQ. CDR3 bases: TGCGCCAGCAGCTTTGGACAGGGGCCAGATACGCAGTATTTT. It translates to CASSFGQGPDTQYF. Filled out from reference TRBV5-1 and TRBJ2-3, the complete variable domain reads KAGVTQTPRYLIKTRGQQVTLSCSPISGHRSVSWYQQTPGQGLQFLFEYFSETQRNKGNFPGRFSGRQFSNSRSEMNVSTLELGDSALYLCASSFGQGPDTQYFGPGTRLTVL.

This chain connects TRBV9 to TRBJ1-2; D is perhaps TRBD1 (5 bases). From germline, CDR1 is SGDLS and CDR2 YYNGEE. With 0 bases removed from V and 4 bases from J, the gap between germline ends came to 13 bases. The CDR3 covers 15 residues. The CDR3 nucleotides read TGTGCCAGCAGCGTAGGGCTGGGGGTTACCTATGGCTACACCTTC. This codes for CASSVGLGVTYGYTF. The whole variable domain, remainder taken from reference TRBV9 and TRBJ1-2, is DSGVTQTPKHLITATGQRVTLRCSPRSGDLSVYWYQQSLDQGLQFLIQYYNGEERAKGNILERFSAQQFPDLHSELNLSSLELGDSALYFCASSVGLGVTYGYTFGSGTRLTVV.

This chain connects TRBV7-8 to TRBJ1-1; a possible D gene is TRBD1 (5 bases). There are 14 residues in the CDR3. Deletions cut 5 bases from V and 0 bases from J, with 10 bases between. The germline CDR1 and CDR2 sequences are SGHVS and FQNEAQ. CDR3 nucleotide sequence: TGTGCCAGCAGCCCGGGACGGGTGAACACTGAAGCTTTCTTT. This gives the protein CASSPGRVNTEAFF.

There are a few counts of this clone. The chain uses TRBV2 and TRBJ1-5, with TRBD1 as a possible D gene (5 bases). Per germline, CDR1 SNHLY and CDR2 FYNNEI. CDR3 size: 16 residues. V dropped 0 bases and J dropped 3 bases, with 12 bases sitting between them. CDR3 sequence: CASSEAGGRNNQPQHF. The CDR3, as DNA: TGTGCCAGCAGTGAAGCGGGGGGTAGAAACAATCAGCCCCAGCATTTT.

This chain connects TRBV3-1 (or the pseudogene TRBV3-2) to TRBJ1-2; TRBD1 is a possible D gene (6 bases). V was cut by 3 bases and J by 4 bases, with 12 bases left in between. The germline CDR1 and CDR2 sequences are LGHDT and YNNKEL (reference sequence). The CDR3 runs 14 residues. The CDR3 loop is CASSQSGGGYGYTF. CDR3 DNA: TGTGCCAGCAGCCAGAGTGGGGGCGGCTATGGCTACACCTTC.

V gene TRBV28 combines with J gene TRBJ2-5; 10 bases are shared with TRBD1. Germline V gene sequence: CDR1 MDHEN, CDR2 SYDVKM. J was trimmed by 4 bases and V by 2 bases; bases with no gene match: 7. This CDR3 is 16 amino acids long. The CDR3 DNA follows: TGTGCCAGCAGTTTAAAAGACAGGGGGCCTCCAGAGACCCAGTACTTC. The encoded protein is CASSLKDRGPPETQYF.

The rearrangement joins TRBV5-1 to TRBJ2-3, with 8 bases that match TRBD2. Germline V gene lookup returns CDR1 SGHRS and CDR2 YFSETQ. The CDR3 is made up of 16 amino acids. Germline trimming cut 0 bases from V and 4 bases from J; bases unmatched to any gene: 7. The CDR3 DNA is TGCGCCAGCAGCTTGGTTGAGACTAGCGAGTCAGATACGCAGTATTTT. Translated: CASSLVETSESDTQYF. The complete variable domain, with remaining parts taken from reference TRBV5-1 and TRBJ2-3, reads KAGVTQTPRYLIKTRGQQVTLSCSPISGHRSVSWYQQTPGQGLQFLFEYFSETQRNKGNFPGRFSGRQFSNSRSEMNVSTLELGDSALYLCASSLVETSESDTQYFGPGTRLTVL.

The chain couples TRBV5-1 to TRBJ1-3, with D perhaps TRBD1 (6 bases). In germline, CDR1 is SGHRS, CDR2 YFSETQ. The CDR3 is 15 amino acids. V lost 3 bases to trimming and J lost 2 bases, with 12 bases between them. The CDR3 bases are TGCGCCAGCAGCTCCTCGGGACACCCTGGAAACACCATATATTTT. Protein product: CASSSSGHPGNTIYF.

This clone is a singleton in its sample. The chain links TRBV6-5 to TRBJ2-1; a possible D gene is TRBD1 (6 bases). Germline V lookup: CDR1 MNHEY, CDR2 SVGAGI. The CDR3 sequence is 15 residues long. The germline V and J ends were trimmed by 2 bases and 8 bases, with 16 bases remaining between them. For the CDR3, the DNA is TGTGCCAGCAGTTACAGCCCCAGGGGTGGGGATGAGCAGTTCTTC. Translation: CASSYSPRGGDEQFF.

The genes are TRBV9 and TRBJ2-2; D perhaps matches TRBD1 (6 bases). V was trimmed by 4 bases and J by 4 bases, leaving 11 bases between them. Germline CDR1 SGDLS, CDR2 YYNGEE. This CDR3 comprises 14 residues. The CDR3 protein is CASSYRDTTGELFF. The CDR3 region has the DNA TGTGCCAGCAGCTACCGGGACACCACCGGGGAGCTGTTTTTT.

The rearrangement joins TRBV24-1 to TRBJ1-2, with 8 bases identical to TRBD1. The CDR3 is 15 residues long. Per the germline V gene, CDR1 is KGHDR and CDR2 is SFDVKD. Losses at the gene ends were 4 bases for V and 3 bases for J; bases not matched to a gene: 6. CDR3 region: CATSESGTGDYGYTF. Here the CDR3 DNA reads TGTGCCACCAGTGAGTCCGGGACAGGCGACTATGGCTACACCTTC.

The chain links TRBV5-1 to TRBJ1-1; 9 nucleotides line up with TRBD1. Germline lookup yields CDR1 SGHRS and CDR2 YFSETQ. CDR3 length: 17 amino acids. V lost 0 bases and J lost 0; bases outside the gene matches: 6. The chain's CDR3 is CASSLAVGQGMNTEAFF. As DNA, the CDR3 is TGCGCCAGCAGCTTGGCCGTGGGACAGGGAATGAACACTGAAGCTTTCTTT. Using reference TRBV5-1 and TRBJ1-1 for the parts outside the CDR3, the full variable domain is KAGVTQTPRYLIKTRGQQVTLSCSPISGHRSVSWYQQTPGQGLQFLFEYFSETQRNKGNFPGRFSGRQFSNSRSEMNVSTLELGDSALYLCASSLAVGQGMNTEAFFGQGTRLTVV.

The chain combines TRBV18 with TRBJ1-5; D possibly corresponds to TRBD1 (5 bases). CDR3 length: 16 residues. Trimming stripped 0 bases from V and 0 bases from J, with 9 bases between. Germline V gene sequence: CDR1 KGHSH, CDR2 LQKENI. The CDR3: CASSPPGRNSNQPQHF. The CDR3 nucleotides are TGTGCCAGCTCACCACCGGGACGGAATAGCAATCAGCCCCAGCATTTT.

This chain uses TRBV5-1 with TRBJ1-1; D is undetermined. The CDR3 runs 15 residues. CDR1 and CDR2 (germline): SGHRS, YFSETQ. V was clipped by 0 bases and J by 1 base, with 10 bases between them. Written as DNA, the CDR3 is TGCGCCAGCAGCTTGGATGTGGGTGGGAACACTGAAGCTTTCTTT. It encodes CASSLDVGGNTEAFF.

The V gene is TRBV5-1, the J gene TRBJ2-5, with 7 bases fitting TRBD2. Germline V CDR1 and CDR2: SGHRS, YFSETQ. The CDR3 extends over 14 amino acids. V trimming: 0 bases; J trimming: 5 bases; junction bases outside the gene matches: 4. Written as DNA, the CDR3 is TGCGCCAGCAGCTTGGCGCTAGCGGCGGAGACCCAGTACTTC. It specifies CASSLALAAETQYF.

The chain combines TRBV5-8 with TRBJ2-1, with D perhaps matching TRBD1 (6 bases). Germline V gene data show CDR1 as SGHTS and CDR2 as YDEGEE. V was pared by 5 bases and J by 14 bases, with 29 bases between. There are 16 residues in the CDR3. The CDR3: CASRTGQLSRKVAEFF. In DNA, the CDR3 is TGTGCCAGCAGGACCGGACAGCTCTCAAGAAAGGTAGCCGAGTTCTTC.

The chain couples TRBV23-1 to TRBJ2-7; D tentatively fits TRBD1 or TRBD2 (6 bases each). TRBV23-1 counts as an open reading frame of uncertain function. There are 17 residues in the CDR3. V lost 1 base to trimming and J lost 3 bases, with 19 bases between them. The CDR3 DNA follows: TGCGCCAGCAGTCAATGGGCGGGACACCTCGCTGGCTACGAGCAGTACGTC. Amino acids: CASSQWAGHLAGYEQYV.

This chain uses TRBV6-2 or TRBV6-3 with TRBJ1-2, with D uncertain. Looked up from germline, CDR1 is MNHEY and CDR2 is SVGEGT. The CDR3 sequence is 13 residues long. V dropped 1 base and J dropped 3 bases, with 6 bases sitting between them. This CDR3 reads CASSYYLDYGYTF. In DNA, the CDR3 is TGTGCCAGCAGTTACTATCTGGACTATGGCTACACCTTC.

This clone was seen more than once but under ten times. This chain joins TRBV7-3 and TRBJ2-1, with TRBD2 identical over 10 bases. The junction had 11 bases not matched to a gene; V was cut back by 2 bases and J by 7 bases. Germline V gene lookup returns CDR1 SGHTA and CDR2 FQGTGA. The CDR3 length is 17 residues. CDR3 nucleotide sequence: TGTGCCAGCAGCTTATTTAGTTCTAGCGGGGGAGGGAATGAGCAGTTCTTC. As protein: CASSLFSSSGGGNEQFF.

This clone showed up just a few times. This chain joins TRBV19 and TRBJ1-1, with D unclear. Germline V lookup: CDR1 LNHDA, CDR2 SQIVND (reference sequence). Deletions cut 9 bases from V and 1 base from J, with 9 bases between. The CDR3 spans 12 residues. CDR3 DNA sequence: TGTGCCAGCCAGAAATCGAACACTGAAGCTTTCTTT. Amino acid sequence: CASQKSNTEAFF. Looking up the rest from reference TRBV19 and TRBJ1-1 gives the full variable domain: DGGITQSPKYLFRKEGQNVTLSCEQNLNHDAMYWYRQDPGQGLRLIYYSQIVNDFQKGDIAEGYSVSREKKESFPLTVTSAQKNPTAFYLCASQKSNTEAFFGQGTRLTVV.

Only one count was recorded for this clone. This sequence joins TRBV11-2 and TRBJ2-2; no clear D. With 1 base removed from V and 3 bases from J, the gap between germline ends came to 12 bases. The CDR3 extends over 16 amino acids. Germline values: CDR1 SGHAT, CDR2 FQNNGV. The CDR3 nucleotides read TGTGCCAGCAGCTTAGCCGCCGGGTCACACACCGGGGAGCTGTTTTTT. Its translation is CASSLAAGSHTGELFF.

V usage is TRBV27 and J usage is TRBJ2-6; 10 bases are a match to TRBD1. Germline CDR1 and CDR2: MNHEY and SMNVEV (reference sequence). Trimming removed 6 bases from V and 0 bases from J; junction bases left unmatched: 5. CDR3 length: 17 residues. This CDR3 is CASSQDRGASGANVLTF. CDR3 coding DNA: TGTGCCAGCAGCCAGGACAGGGGGGCCTCTGGGGCCAACGTCCTGACTTTC.